This T cell receptor (beta chain) was sequenced for a study of cytomegalovirus exposure and HLA in healthy donors. Use of 60 Vbeta and 13 Jbeta primers characterized the PCR. Sequencing used immunoSEQ multiplex PCR; TCRdb keeps in-frame clones, though not all of them. The data contain some 180,000 clones, under 85% of them singletons. V shed 5 bases and J 4 bases; nucleotides not matched to a gene: 4. This CDR3 is built from 14 residues. The germline CDR1 and CDR2 sequences are SGHTA and FQGTGA. The chain recombines TRBV7-3 with TRBJ1-1; TRBD1 matches 10 bases. This receptor was identified in a woman aged 18-29 years in good health and CMV-seropositive. Sequencing was performed on PBMCs. The CDR3 nucleotides read TGTGCCAGCAGCCCGGGACAGGGGTTCACTGAAGCTTTCTTT. Translated, it gives CASSPGQGFTEAFF.